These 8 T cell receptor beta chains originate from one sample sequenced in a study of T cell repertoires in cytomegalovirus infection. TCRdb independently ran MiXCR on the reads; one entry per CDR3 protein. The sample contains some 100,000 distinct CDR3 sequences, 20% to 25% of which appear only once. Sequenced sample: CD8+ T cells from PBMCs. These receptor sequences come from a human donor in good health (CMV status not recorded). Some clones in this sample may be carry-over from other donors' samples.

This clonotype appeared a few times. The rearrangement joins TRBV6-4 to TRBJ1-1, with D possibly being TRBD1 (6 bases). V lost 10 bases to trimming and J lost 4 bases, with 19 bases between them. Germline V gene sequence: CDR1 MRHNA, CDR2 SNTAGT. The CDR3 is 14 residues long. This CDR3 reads CANPPFRGGTEAFF. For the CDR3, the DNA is TGTGCCAATCCACCCTTCAGGGGCGGCACTGAAGCTTTCTTT.

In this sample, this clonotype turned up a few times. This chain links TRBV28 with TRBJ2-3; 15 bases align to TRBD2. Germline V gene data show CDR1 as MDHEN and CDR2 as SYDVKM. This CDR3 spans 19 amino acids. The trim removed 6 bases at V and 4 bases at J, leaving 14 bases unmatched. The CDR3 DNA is TGTGCCAGCAGCCTGGGACTAGCGGGGGGCCGGGGTATCCCAGATACGCAGTATTTT. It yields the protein CASSLGLAGGRGIPDTQYF.

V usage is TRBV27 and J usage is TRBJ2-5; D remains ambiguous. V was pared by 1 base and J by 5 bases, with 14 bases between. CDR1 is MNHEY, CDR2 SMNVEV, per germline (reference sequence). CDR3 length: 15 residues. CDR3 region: CASSLYMADGETQYF. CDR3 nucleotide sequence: TGTGCCAGCAGTTTATATATGGCGGATGGCGAGACCCAGTACTTC.

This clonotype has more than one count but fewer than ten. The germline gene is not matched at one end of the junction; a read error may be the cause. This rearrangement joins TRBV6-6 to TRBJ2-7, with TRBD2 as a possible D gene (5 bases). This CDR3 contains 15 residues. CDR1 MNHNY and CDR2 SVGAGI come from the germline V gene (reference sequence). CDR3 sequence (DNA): TGTGCCAGCAGTCACTCGGACTGGCTTATGTTCGAGCAGTACTTC. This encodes CASSHSDWLMFEQYF.

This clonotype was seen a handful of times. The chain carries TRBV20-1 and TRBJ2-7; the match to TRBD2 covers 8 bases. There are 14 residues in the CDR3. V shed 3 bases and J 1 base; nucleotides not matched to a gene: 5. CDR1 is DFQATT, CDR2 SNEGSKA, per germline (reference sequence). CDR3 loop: CSARELAVSYEQYF. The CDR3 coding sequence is TGCAGTGCTAGGGAACTAGCGGTATCCTACGAGCAGTACTTC.

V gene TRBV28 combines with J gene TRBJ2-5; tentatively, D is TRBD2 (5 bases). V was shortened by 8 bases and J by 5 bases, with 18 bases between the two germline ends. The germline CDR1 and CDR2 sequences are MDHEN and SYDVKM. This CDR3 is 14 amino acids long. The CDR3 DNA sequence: TGTGCCAGCTTACCTTCCCGGGGTGGCGAGACCCAGTACTTC. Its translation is CASLPSRGGETQYF.

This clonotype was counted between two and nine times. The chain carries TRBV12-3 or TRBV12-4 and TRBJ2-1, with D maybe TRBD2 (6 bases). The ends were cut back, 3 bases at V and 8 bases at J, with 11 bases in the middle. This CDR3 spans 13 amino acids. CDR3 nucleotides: TGTGCCAGCAGTTTTTCGACTAGTGATGAGCAGTTCTTC. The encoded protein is CASSFSTSDEQFF.

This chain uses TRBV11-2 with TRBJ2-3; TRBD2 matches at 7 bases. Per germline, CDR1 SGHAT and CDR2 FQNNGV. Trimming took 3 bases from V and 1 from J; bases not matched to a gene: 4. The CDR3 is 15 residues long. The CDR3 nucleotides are TGTGCCAGCAGCTTCGGGACTATGGGCACAGATACGCAGTATTTT. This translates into CASSFGTMGTDTQYF.